This T cell receptor beta chain is drawn from a study of T cells after yellow fever vaccination. The overall study: Preparation of the low-cell-number fractions used SMART-Seq v4 Ultra Low Input. Points from the study as a whole: At 96% for CD4 and approximately 88% for CD8, most primary-vaccination clones showed up again after the booster. Researchers noted that a small share of clonotypes showed up in both CD4 and CD8 compartments.

Germline assignment: CDR1 DFQATT and CDR2 SNEGSKA (reference sequence). This CDR3 region has 14 residues. With 0 bases removed from V and 8 bases from J, the gap between germline ends came to 16 bases. About this clonotype: Its antigen is undetermined.

TCRdb processed the 5' RACE reads anew with MiXCR; each CDR3 protein has one entry. This sample has hundreds of thousands of distinct CDR3 sequences, with approximately 13% found just once. This TCR was recovered from a man aged 25 to 45 who received the YFV17D yellow fever vaccine. This specimen was PBMCs, taken on the day of the yellow fever booster vaccination. The chain joins TRBV20-1 to TRBJ1-1, with no clear D. CDR3 amino acids: CSARDAAARLEAFF. CDR3 nucleotide sequence: TGCAGTGCTAGAGACGCCGCCGCGAGGCTCGAAGCTTTCTTT.